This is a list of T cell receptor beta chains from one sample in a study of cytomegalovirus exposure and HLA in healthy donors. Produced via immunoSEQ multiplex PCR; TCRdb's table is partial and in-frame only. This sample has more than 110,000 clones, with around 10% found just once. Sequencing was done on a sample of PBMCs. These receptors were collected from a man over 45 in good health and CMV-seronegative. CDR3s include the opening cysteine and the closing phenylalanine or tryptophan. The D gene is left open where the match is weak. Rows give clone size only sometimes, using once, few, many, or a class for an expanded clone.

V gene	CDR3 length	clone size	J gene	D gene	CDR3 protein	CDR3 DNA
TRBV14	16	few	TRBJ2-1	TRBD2	CASSQVAGGVYNEQFF	TGTGCCAGCAGCCAAGTAGCGGGAGGGGTCTACAATGAGCAGTTCTTC
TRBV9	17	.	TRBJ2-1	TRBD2	CASSADPQRGGLNEQFF	TGTGCCAGCAGCGCGGACCCCCAGCGGGGGGGCCTAAATGAGCAGTTCTTC
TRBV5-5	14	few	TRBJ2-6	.	CASSLGAGANVLTF	TGTGCCAGCAGCTTAGGGGCAGGGGCCAACGTCCTGACTTTC
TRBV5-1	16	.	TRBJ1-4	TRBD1	CASSLSRGPTNEKLFF	TGCGCCAGCAGCTTGAGTAGGGGGCCCACTAATGAAAAACTGTTTTTT
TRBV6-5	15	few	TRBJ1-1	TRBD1	CASSLQGALGTEAFF	TGTGCCAGCAGTTTACAGGGGGCGCTGGGCACTGAAGCTTTCTTT
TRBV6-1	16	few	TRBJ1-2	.	CASSDDLATLSYGYTF	TGTGCCAGCAGTGATGATTTAGCCACCCTTAGCTATGGCTACACCTTC
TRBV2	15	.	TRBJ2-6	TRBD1	CASSSQGAGANVLTF	TGTGCCAGCAGTTCACAGGGGGCCGGGGCCAACGTCCTGACTTTC
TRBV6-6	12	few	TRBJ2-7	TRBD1	CASSPGQGKKYF	TGTGCCAGCAGTCCCGGACAGGGAAAGAAGTACTTC
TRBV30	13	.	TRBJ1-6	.	CAWSTGNNSPLHF	TGTGCCTGGAGCACAGGGAATAATTCACCCCTCCACTTT
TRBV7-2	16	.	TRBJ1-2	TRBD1	CASSLAPGQLNYGYTF	TGTGCCAGCAGCTTAGCTCCGGGACAGCTGAACTATGGCTACACCTTC
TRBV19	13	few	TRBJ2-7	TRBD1	CASSIPQGYEQYF	TGTGCCAGTAGTATACCACAGGGGTACGAGCAGTACTTC
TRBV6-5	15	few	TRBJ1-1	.	CASRTGGARDTEAFF	TGTGCCAGCAGAACGGGGGGGGCACGAGACACTGAAGCTTTCTTT
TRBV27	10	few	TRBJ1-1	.	CASSLSGVFF	TGTGCCAGCAGTCTCTCAGGGGTTTTCTTT
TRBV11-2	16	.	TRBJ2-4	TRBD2	CASSSNSGIAKNIQYF	TGTGCCAGCAGTTCCAATAGCGGGATAGCCAAAAACATTCAGTACTTC
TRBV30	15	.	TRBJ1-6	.	CAWSVPGRGDSPLHF	TGTGCCTGGAGTGTACCGGGGAGAGGAGATTCACCCCTCCACTTT
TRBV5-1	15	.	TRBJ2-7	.	CASSSGDQKRGEQYF	TGCGCCAGCAGCTCAGGGGACCAAAAACGGGGCGAGCAGTACTTC
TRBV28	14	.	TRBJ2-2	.	CASFQGGLTGELFF	TGTGCCAGCTTCCAGGGGGGCCTCACCGGGGAGCTGTTTTTT
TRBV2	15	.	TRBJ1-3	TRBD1	CASSLQGSSGNTIYF	TGTGCCAGCAGCTTACAGGGGAGCTCTGGAAACACCATATATTTT
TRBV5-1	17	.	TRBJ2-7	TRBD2	CASSFSSGRNLLHEQYF	TGCGCCAGCAGCTTCTCTAGCGGGAGAAATCTCCTACACGAGCAGTACTTC
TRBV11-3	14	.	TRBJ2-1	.	CASSLGATYNEQFF	TGTGCCAGCAGCTTAGGGGCTACGTACAATGAGCAGTTCTTC
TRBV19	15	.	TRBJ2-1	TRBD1	CASSKGTGVYNEQFF	TGTGCCAGTAGTAAGGGGACAGGGGTTTACAATGAGCAGTTCTTC
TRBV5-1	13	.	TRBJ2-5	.	CASSLSGSETQYF	TGCGCCAGCAGCTTGTCAGGGTCAGAGACCCAGTACTTC
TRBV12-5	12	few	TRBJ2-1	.	CASGQGHNEQFF	TGTGCTAGTGGACAGGGCCACAATGAGCAGTTCTTC
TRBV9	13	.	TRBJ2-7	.	CASSTSPGLEQYF	TGTGCCAGCAGCACAAGCCCAGGGCTCGAGCAGTACTTC